The clone carrying this TCR beta chain was recorded a few times. The antigen is undetermined. This specimen belongs to a study of cytomegalovirus exposure and HLA in healthy donors. PCR primers comprised 60 Vbeta and 13 Jbeta primers. TCRdb keeps only in-frame clones here, not all; method: immunoSEQ multiplex PCR. The data hold around 190,000 clones, with about four fifths observed a single time. Study-wide results and caveats: Rarity marked most TCR sequences, yet some public TCRs occurred in many donors.

The sample taken for sequencing was PBMCs. This sequence originates from a man younger than 45 in good health and CMV-seropositive.

The CDR3 DNA follows: TGCGCCAGCAGCCAATGGACAGGGGGCCCTCAGCCCCAGCATTTT. Its translation: CASSQWTGGPQPQHF. The chain joins TRBV4-1 to TRBJ1-5, with TRBD1 matching over 11 bases. This CDR3 comprises 15 residues. CDR1 and CDR2 from the germline V gene are MGHRA and YSYEKL. The trim removed 2 bases at V and 6 bases at J, leaving 3 bases unmatched.